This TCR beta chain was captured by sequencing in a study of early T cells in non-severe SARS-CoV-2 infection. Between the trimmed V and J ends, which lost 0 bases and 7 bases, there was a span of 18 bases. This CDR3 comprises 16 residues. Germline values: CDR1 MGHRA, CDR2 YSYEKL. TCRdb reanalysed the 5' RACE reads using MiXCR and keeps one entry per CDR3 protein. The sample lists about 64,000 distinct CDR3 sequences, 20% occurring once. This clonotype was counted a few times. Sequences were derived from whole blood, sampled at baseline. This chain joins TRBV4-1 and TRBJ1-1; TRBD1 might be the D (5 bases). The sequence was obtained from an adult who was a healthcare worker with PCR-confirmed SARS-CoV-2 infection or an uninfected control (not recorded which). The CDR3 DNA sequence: TGCGCCAGCAGCCAAGAGGAGGGGTTCCGGCCCTATGAAGCTTTCTTT. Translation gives CASSQEEGFRPYEAFF.